These T cell receptor beta chains were read from a single sample in a study of cytomegalovirus exposure and HLA in healthy donors. The table came from immunoSEQ multiplex PCR; TCRdb's copy has only in-frame clones and leaves some out. Among some 140,000 clones listed, around 67% were seen once. Specimen: PBMCs. The receptors come from a man between 18 and 35 years old in good health and CMV-seropositive. Both conserved end residues are part of each CDR3. The D gene is left open where the match is weak. Clone size appears in some rows only: once, few, many, or a class for an expanded clone.

j_gene | d_gene | abundance | v_gene | CDR3aa | CDR3nt
TRBJ2-3 | - | - | TRBV18 | CASSPSVRGDTQYF | TGTGCCAGCTCACCCTCGGTCAGGGGCGATACGCAGTATTTT
TRBJ2-5 | TRBD1 | - | TRBV5-4 | CASSLGTGEETQYF | TGTGCCAGCAGCTTGGGGACAGGGGAAGAGACCCAGTACTTC
TRBJ1-2 | TRBD1 | - | TRBV4-1 | CASSQAGTGDANYGYTF | TGCGCCAGCAGCCAAGCCGGGACAGGGGACGCCAACTATGGCTACACCTTC
TRBJ2-1 | TRBD2 | - | TRBV5-4 | CASSVPTSGNYNEQFF | TGTGCCAGCAGCGTCCCGACTAGCGGCAACTACAATGAGCAGTTCTTC
TRBJ1-2 | - | few | TRBV7-2 | CASSHTAGYGYTF | TGTGCCAGCAGTCATACTGCGGGGTATGGCTACACCTTC
TRBJ2-2 | - | - | TRBV7-2 | CASSLELLGELFF | TGTGCCAGCAGCTTAGAACTACTCGGGGAGCTGTTTTTT
TRBJ2-1 | TRBD2 | - | TRBV18 | CASSPQRGGPDEQFF | TGTGCCAGCTCACCCCAGCGGGGGGGCCCGGATGAGCAGTTCTTC
TRBJ2-7 | TRBD1 | - | TRBV6-1 | CASSEGTGGSEQYF | TGTGCCAGCAGTGAAGGGACAGGGGGCTCCGAGCAGTACTTC
TRBJ2-7 | TRBD2 | - | TRBV9 | CASSAVAGGAYEQYF | TGTGCCAGCAGCGCCGTAGCGGGAGGAGCCTACGAGCAGTACTTC
TRBJ1-5 | - | - | TRBV6-5 | CASSYPQRGSNQPQHF | TGTGCCAGCAGTTACCCACAAAGGGGGTCCAATCAGCCCCAGCATTTT
TRBJ2-7 | - | - | TRBV5-6 | CASSLGGAQYF | TGTGCCAGCAGCTTGGGGGGAGCGCAGTACTTC
TRBJ1-4 | TRBD1 | few | TRBV28 | CASSLTGTGEKLFF | TGTGCCAGCAGCCTGACAGGGACGGGTGAAAAACTGTTTTTT
TRBJ1-5 | TRBD1 | - | TRBV19 | CASSRRDRENQPQHF | TGTGCCAGTAGTAGGCGAGACAGGGAAAATCAGCCCCAGCATTTT
TRBJ1-1 | - | - | TRBV28 | CASRFPGAVENTEAFF | TGTGCCAGCAGATTTCCAGGGGCCGTTGAGAACACTGAAGCTTTCTTT
TRBJ2-3 | TRBD2 | - | TRBV7-3 | CASSLKGISGSVGTDTQYF | TGTGCCAGCAGCTTAAAGGGGATTAGCGGGAGCGTGGGCACAGATACGCAGTATTTT
TRBJ1-2 | - | - | TRBV2 | CASSDSSYGYTF | TGTGCCAGCAGTGATTCCTCCTATGGCTACACCTTC
TRBJ2-3 | TRBD2 | - | TRBV7-9 | CASGLLAAFSPDTQYF | TGTGCCAGCGGGCTACTAGCGGCGTTCTCACCAGATACGCAGTATTTT
TRBJ1-4 | - | - | TRBV4-1 | CASSQDGRTNEKLFF | TGCGCCAGCAGCCAAGATGGTAGAACTAATGAAAAACTGTTTTTT
TRBJ2-5 | TRBD1 | - | TRBV29-1 | CSVRRTGGKETQYF | TGCAGCGTTCGCCGGACAGGGGGTAAAGAGACCCAGTACTTC
TRBJ2-5 | TRBD2 | - | TRBV4-1 | CASSQVSSGWEVQYF | TGCGCCAGCAGCCAAGTATCTAGCGGGTGGGAGGTCCAGTACTTC
TRBJ2-1 | TRBD2 | - | TRBV7-9 | CASSPTSRIYNEQFF | TGTGCCAGCAGCCCGACTAGCCGAATCTACAATGAGCAGTTCTTC
TRBJ2-7 | - | - | TRBV9 | CASSAPLSYEQYF | TGTGCCAGCAGCGCCCCCTTATCCTACGAGCAGTACTTC
TRBJ2-1 | TRBD2 | - | TRBV7-9 | CASSPIAGGLSNEQFF | TGTGCCAGCAGCCCCATAGCGGGAGGGCTGAGCAATGAGCAGTTCTTC
TRBJ1-4 | TRBD1 | once | TRBV14 | CASSQEDRVKEKLFF | TGTGCCAGCAGCCAAGAGGACAGGGTTAAGGAAAAACTGTTTTTT
TRBJ1-1 | TRBD1 | few | TRBV5-8 | CASSLRGGGEAFF | TGTGCCAGCAGCCTTCGAGGGGGCGGTGAAGCTTTCTTT
TRBJ1-5 | - | - | TRBV6-1 | CASSGLSAVNQPQHF | TGTGCCAGCAGTGGACTTTCGGCAGTAAATCAGCCCCAGCATTTT
TRBJ2-1 | TRBD2 | once | TRBV10-1 | CASSGGGPYNEQFF | TGCGCCAGCAGTGGCGGGGGGCCCTACAATGAGCAGTTCTTC
TRBJ2-7 | - | few | TRBV18 | CASSPPTGTYEQYF | TGTGCCAGCTCACCACCGACAGGTACCTACGAGCAGTACTTC
TRBJ1-1 | TRBD1 | - | TRBV28 | CASLVGTGGNTEAFF | TGTGCCAGCCTCGTGGGGACAGGGGGAAACACTGAAGCTTTCTTT
TRBJ1-1 | - | - | TRBV28 | CASRGSGAITEAFF | TGTGCCAGCAGAGGCAGCGGGGCGATCACTGAAGCTTTCTTT
TRBJ2-5 | TRBD2 | - | TRBV4-1 | CASSHRWGTSGSGMQETQYF | TGCGCCAGCAGCCATCGCTGGGGGACTAGCGGGAGTGGGATGCAAGAGACCCAGTACTTC
TRBJ1-1 | - | - | TRBV10-3 | CAIREATNTEAFF | TGTGCCATTAGGGAGGCTACGAACACTGAAGCTTTCTTT
TRBJ2-3 | - | - | TRBV11-3 | CASSSYTDTQYF | TGTGCCAGCAGTTCCTACACAGATACGCAGTATTTT
TRBJ2-1 | TRBD1 | - | TRBV25-1 | CASSERQGAKAYNEQFF | TGTGCCAGCAGTGAGCGGCAGGGGGCTAAAGCCTACAATGAGCAGTTCTTC
TRBJ2-5 | TRBD2 | - | TRBV2 | CAIWSGEQETQYF | TGTGCCATCTGGAGCGGGGAACAAGAGACCCAGTACTTC
TRBJ2-1 | - | - | TRBV6-5 | CASSYSRDSYNEQFF | TGTGCCAGCAGTTACTCGAGAGACAGCTACAATGAGCAGTTCTTC
TRBJ2-7 | - | - | TRBV5-6 | CASSLTTGGGYEQYF | TGTGCCAGCAGCTTGACTACAGGGGGGGGCTACGAGCAGTACTTC
TRBJ2-1 | - | - | TRBV28 | CASSRQVSSYNEQFF | TGTGCCAGCAGCCGACAGGTGAGCTCCTACAATGAGCAGTTCTTC
TRBJ1-4 | TRBD1 | - | TRBV7-9 | CASSLKRWDSQATNEKLFF | TGTGCCAGCAGCTTAAAGCGGTGGGACAGTCAAGCAACTAATGAAAAACTGTTTTTT
TRBJ1-2 | - | - | TRBV7-9 | CASSLASVETTGGYTF | TGTGCCAGCAGCTTAGCCTCGGTAGAAACTACGGGGGGCTACACCTTC
TRBJ1-1 | TRBD1 | - | TRBV5-1 | CASGTGNTEAFF | TGCGCCAGCGGGACAGGGAACACTGAAGCTTTCTTT
TRBJ1-3 | TRBD1 | few | TRBV7-6 | CASSPRTGSGNTIYF | TGTGCCAGCAGCCCACGGACAGGCTCTGGAAACACCATATATTTT
TRBJ1-2 | - | - | TRBV4-2 | CASNLNGQSNYGYTF | TGTGCCAGCAACCTAAACGGACAAAGTAACTATGGCTACACCTTC
TRBJ2-7 | TRBD1 | - | TRBV5-4 | CASSLTGGYEQYF | TGTGCCAGCAGCCTGACAGGGGGCTACGAGCAGTACTTC
TRBJ1-5 | TRBD1 | - | TRBV2 | CASGQERGNQPQHF | TGTGCCAGCGGACAGGAGAGGGGGAATCAGCCCCAGCATTTT
TRBJ1-4 | - | - | TRBV28 | CASSLWGLRNSEEELFF | TGTGCCAGCAGTTTATGGGGCTTACGCAACTCGGAGGAAGAGCTGTTTTTT